Given below is one TCR beta chain in context. What it recognizes is unknown. The CDR3 spans 15 residues. Germline V gives CDR1 MNHEY, CDR2 SVGAGI. Trimming removed 5 bases from V and 0 bases from J, with 11 bases in between. Produced via immunoSEQ multiplex PCR; TCRdb's table is partial and in-frame only. The sample holds almost 15,000 clones, around 72% seen once. The data belong to a study of T cell repertoires in ileal Crohn's disease. Study-wide background: About half of patients got postoperative therapy: under twelve thiopurines, around 19 anti-TNF. Study conclusions and caveats: Compared with non-smokers, active smokers at surgery showed more clonal expansions. Every patient over 26.8% clonality showed endoscopic recurrence.

Time point here: neoterminal ileum biopsy at postoperative endoscopy, about 6 months after surgery. Sequenced material: ileal tissue. This chain uses TRBV6-5 with TRBJ1-5, with D hard to call. The TCR originated in an adult with Crohn's disease. CDR3 in amino acids: CASSADYGSNQPQHF. For the CDR3, the DNA is TGTGCCAGCAGTGCCGACTACGGTAGCAATCAGCCCCAGCATTTT.